A selection of T cell receptor beta chains follows, all from one sample in a study of post-analysis software for immune sequencing data. In TCRdb, the PCR reads were re-called with MiXCR into one record per CDR3 protein. This table has 650,000 to 850,000 distinct CDR3 sequences, under 70% appearing once. Specimen: blood. The receptors come from a girl between 5 and 17 years old with multiple sclerosis. The CDR3 runs from the conserved cysteine through the conserved F or W. D genes are given only for firm matches. Rows give clone size only sometimes, using once, few, many, or a class for an expanded clone.

clone_size	j_call	v_call	d_call	cdr3_nt	cdr3_aa
-	TRBJ2-1	TRBV10-3	-	TGTGCCATCAGTGAAAAGGACTCGAGGGATGAGCAGTTCTTC	CAISEKDSRDEQFF
few	TRBJ2-7	TRBV20-1	-	TGCAGTGCTAGAGTGGCTGGACTATCCACCTTCGCTGCCGCTGAGCAGTACTTC	CSARVAGLSTFAAAEQYF
-	TRBJ2-4	TRBV18	TRBD1	TGTGCCAGCTCACTCCTCCGGACAGGGGAGCTTCTAGCCAAAAACATTCAGTACTTC	CASSLLRTGELLAKNIQYF
-	TRBJ1-1	TRBV20-1	-	TGCAGTGCCGGTGACCTGAACACTGAAGCTTTCTTT	CSAGDLNTEAFF
-	TRBJ2-7	TRBV6-5	-	TGTGCCAGCACTTACACCAGTGATTCCTACGAGCAGTACTTC	CASTYTSDSYEQYF
-	TRBJ1-2	TRBV5-1	TRBD1	TGCGCCAGCAGCTCGGGACAGGGCATCGGCTATGGCTACACCTTC	CASSSGQGIGYGYTF
-	TRBJ2-3	TRBV6-1	-	TGTGCCAGCAGTGAAGCTCGGTATACGCAGTATTTT	CASSEARYTQYF
-	TRBJ2-7	TRBV15	-	TGTGCCACCAGCAGAGATCATCGTTTGGGGGGCTACGAGCAGTACTTC	CATSRDHRLGGYEQYF
-	TRBJ2-5	TRBV29-1	-	TGCAGCGTTGAAATGAGCGGAAGGAGCCAAGAGACCCAGTACTTC	CSVEMSGRSQETQYF
-	TRBJ2-4	TRBV12-3/TRBV12-4	TRBD1	TGTGCCAGCCAGACAGGGCCCCTCGGGTTAGATCAGTACTTC	CASQTGPLGLDQYF
-	TRBJ2-7	TRBV25-1	-	TGTGCCAGCAGGGAGTCTAGTGTGGTGGGGGAGCAGTACTTC	CASRESSVVGEQYF
-	TRBJ1-2	TRBV6-6	TRBD1	TGTGCCAGCAGGTTGGACAGGGCGAACTATGGCTACACCTTC	CASRLDRANYGYTF
-	TRBJ2-7	TRBV7-8	-	TGTGCCAGCAGCTTAGACCCTCGAGGCAGCTTATACGAGCAGTACTTC	CASSLDPRGSLYEQYF
once	TRBJ2-1	TRBV25-1	-	TGTGCCAGCAGTAAGGGGCATGAGCAGTTCTTC	CASSKGHEQFF
few	TRBJ1-5	TRBV25-1	-	TGTGCCAGCAGTGAATATAGCGGGAGTAGCAATCAGCCCCAGCATTTT	CASSEYSGSSNQPQHF
once	TRBJ1-6	TRBV4-1	-	TGCGCCAGCAGCCTCCTCATCGGGCTTTCTGGGCGGAATTCACCCCTCCACTTT	CASSLLIGLSGRNSPLHF
-	TRBJ2-1	TRBV20-1	TRBD2	TGCAGTGCTCCTGCGGGGGGGTCTTACAATGAGCAGTTCTTC	CSAPAGGSYNEQFF
-	TRBJ2-1	TRBV20-1	TRBD2	TGCAGTGCTAGAGTCGATCGTCATACTAGCGGGAATGATGAGCAGTTCTTC	CSARVDRHTSGNDEQFF
-	TRBJ2-1	TRBV12-3/TRBV12-4	TRBD2	TGTGCCAGCAGTCCACTAGCGGGGAGATACAATGAGCAGTTCTTC	CASSPLAGRYNEQFF
-	TRBJ1-2	TRBV29-1	-	TGCAGCGTTGGACGGGGGCGCGATGGCTACACCTTC	CSVGRGRDGYTF
once	TRBJ1-2	TRBV20-1	-	TGCAGTGCCCTGAGCGGGGAGAGGGGCTACACCTTC	CSALSGERGYTF
-	TRBJ2-5	TRBV5-1	-	TGCGCCAGCAGCTCCGACCCAGGGCTCCGTGAGACCCAGTACTTC	CASSSDPGLRETQYF
few	TRBJ2-7	TRBV29-1	TRBD2	TGCAGCGTTGAGGCGGGAGATTCTTGGGAGCAGTACTTC	CSVEAGDSWEQYF
-	TRBJ1-2	TRBV3-1	-	TGTGCCAGCAGCCAAGCTGGCCGAGGCTATGGCTACACCTTC	CASSQAGRGYGYTF
few	TRBJ2-3	TRBV18	-	TGTGCCAGCTCACTTCAGGTGTTGAGCACAGATACGCAGTATTTT	CASSLQVLSTDTQYF
few	TRBJ2-7	TRBV11-2	TRBD2	TGTGCCAGCAGCTTGGTCGGCGCAGCGGGGGGTCGCGAGCAGTACTTC	CASSLVGAAGGREQYF
-	TRBJ2-7	TRBV29-1	TRBD1	TGCAGCGCCGCAGGGGGACAGGGGACCTACGAGCAGTACTTC	CSAAGGQGTYEQYF
-	TRBJ2-7	TRBV27	-	TGTGCCATCTCGAGGGGGAGCTCCTACGAGCAGTACTTC	CAISRGSSYEQYF
-	TRBJ1-1	TRBV19	-	TGTGCCAGTAGTATGGGGGCGAACACTGAAGCTTTCTTT	CASSMGANTEAFF
-	TRBJ2-5	TRBV12-3/TRBV12-4	-	TGTGCCAGCAGTTTCCCAAGCAGCGCAGAGACCCAGTACTTC	CASSFPSSAETQYF
-	TRBJ2-1	TRBV27	TRBD1	TGTGCCAGCAGTTTAGCCGGGACAGGGGGCAGGAATGAGCAGTTCTTC	CASSLAGTGGRNEQFF
few	TRBJ2-7	TRBV29-1	TRBD1	TGCAGCGTTGGGTACCGGGGACAGGCAACCTACAAGCAGTACTTC	CSVGYRGQATYKQYF
-	TRBJ2-7	TRBV7-9	-	TGTGCCAGCAGCAGTCCCGGGACTCCAAAAACCCACGAGCAGTACTTC	CASSSPGTPKTHEQYF
-	TRBJ1-2	TRBV7-9	TRBD1	TGTGCCAGCAGCTTTGGGGACAGCCGAAACGGCTCGAGGGGCTACACCTTC	CASSFGDSRNGSRGYTF
-	TRBJ2-5	TRBV6-4	-	TGTGCCAGCAGTAAGACTAGGGGAGAGACCCGGTACTTC	CASSKTRGETRYF
-	TRBJ2-7	TRBV28	TRBD1	TGTGCCAGCAGTTTTTCCGCCAGGACAGGGATCTACGAGCAGTACTTC	CASSFSARTGIYEQYF
-	TRBJ2-7	TRBV12-5	TRBD2	TGTGCTAGTGGTCTCGGGACTAGCGGGACTTACGAGCAGTACTTC	CASGLGTSGTYEQYF
once	TRBJ2-6	TRBV20-1	TRBD1	TGCAGTGCTAACCCCGGGACAGGGGGGTCTGGGGCCAACGTCCTGACTTTC	CSANPGTGGSGANVLTF
-	TRBJ1-5	TRBV20-1	-	TGCAGTGTGGGTTCGGGCAATCAGCCCCAGCATTTT	CSVGSGNQPQHF
-	TRBJ2-1	TRBV7-3	TRBD2	TGTGCCAGCAGCTTTAAGCTAGCGGGAGGCTACAATGAGCAGTTCTTC	CASSFKLAGGYNEQFF
-	TRBJ2-1	TRBV3-1	-	TGTGCCAGCAGCCCATCGACTAGAAGGTTTTACAGTGAGCAGTTCTTC	CASSPSTRRFYSEQFF
-	TRBJ2-1	TRBV4-2	TRBD1	TGTGCCAGCAGTATACGACAGGGTGGGGACAATGAGCAGTTCTTC	CASSIRQGGDNEQFF